The rows below give T cell receptor beta chains drawn from one sample of a study of a mutant IDH1 vaccine in newly diagnosed glioma. Sequenced by immunoSEQ multiplex PCR; TCRdb stores in-frame clones only, minus some. This table has about 54,000 clones, roughly 80% appearing once. The specimen was PBMCs, collected from a glioma patient treated with radiotherapy, temozolomide or both. The receptors here all came from a young man with glioma. Both conserved end residues are part of each CDR3. D genes are given only for firm matches. Clone size is stated in some rows and not others, as once, few, many or a class when expanded.

v_gene: TRBV10-3
j_gene: TRBJ2-7
d_gene: TRBD2
abundance: -
CDR3aa: CAISESAGGPYEQYF
CDR3nt: TGTGCCATCAGTGAGTCAGCGGGGGGTCCCTACGAGCAGTACTTC

v_gene: TRBV6-5
j_gene: TRBJ2-7
d_gene: -
abundance: -
CDR3aa: CASSSPHGRTYEQYF
CDR3nt: TGTGCCAGCAGTTCCCCGCACGGGAGAACCTACGAGCAGTACTTC

v_gene: TRBV6-6
j_gene: TRBJ2-7
d_gene: -
abundance: -
CDR3aa: CASTDLLFAYEQYF
CDR3nt: TGTGCCAGCACCGACTTGCTTTTTGCCTACGAGCAGTACTTC

v_gene: TRBV19
j_gene: TRBJ1-1
d_gene: TRBD1
abundance: -
CDR3aa: CASRRAGGTPEAFF
CDR3nt: TGTGCCAGTCGGCGGGCAGGGGGCACCCCTGAAGCTTTCTTT

v_gene: TRBV18
j_gene: TRBJ1-2
d_gene: TRBD1
abundance: -
CDR3aa: CASSPRTGDYGYTF
CDR3nt: TGTGCCAGCTCACCGCGGACAGGGGACTATGGCTACACCTTC

v_gene: TRBV7-6
j_gene: TRBJ1-6
d_gene: -
abundance: -
CDR3aa: CASSLWPWPLHF
CDR3nt: TGTGCCAGCAGCTTATGGCCGTGGCCCCTCCACTTT

v_gene: TRBV7-2
j_gene: TRBJ1-2
d_gene: -
abundance: few
CDR3aa: CASTFNRGYTF
CDR3nt: TGTGCCAGCACCTTCAACCGGGGCTACACCTTC

v_gene: TRBV5-1
j_gene: TRBJ2-7
d_gene: -
abundance: -
CDR3aa: CASSPGASYEQYF
CDR3nt: TGCGCCAGCAGCCCCGGGGCCTCCTACGAGCAGTACTTC

v_gene: TRBV6-4
j_gene: TRBJ2-7
d_gene: -
abundance: once
CDR3aa: CASADGGRPVSSYEQYF
CDR3nt: TGTGCCAGCGCGGACGGAGGTCGGCCAGTTAGCTCCTACGAGCAGTACTTC

v_gene: TRBV6-5
j_gene: TRBJ1-3
d_gene: -
abundance: -
CDR3aa: CASIRPGTNTIYF
CDR3nt: TGTGCCAGCATCAGGCCCGGGACGAACACCATATATTTT

v_gene: TRBV30
j_gene: TRBJ1-5
d_gene: -
abundance: -
CDR3aa: CAWSEGHRLQGNQPQHF
CDR3nt: TGTGCCTGGAGTGAGGGGCATAGGTTGCAGGGCAATCAGCCCCAGCATTTT

v_gene: TRBV19
j_gene: TRBJ1-1
d_gene: -
abundance: -
CDR3aa: CASSSSWGHEAFF
CDR3nt: TGTGCCAGTAGTAGCTCGTGGGGCCACGAAGCTTTCTTT

v_gene: TRBV2
j_gene: TRBJ1-1
d_gene: -
abundance: -
CDR3aa: CASSTPMNTEAFF
CDR3nt: TGTGCCAGCAGTACACCCATGAACACTGAAGCTTTCTTT

v_gene: TRBV18
j_gene: TRBJ1-6
d_gene: -
abundance: -
CDR3aa: CASSPLGLSSYNSPLHF
CDR3nt: TGTGCCAGCTCACCACTAGGGCTGAGCTCCTATAATTCACCCCTCCACTTT

v_gene: TRBV7-2
j_gene: TRBJ2-7
d_gene: -
abundance: -
CDR3aa: CASSLDQLGSYEQYF
CDR3nt: TGTGCCAGCAGCTTAGACCAGTTGGGGTCCTACGAGCAGTACTTC

v_gene: TRBV7-9
j_gene: TRBJ1-1
d_gene: -
abundance: -
CDR3aa: CASSPKTASNTEAFF
CDR3nt: TGTGCCAGCAGCCCAAAGACAGCTTCGAACACTGAAGCTTTCTTT

v_gene: TRBV4-3
j_gene: TRBJ2-1
d_gene: -
abundance: -
CDR3aa: CASSQDRGYRNEQFF
CDR3nt: TGCGCCAGCAGCCAAGATCGGGGCTACAGGAATGAGCAGTTCTTC

v_gene: TRBV18
j_gene: TRBJ2-7
d_gene: -
abundance: -
CDR3aa: CASSRQSSYEQYF
CDR3nt: TGTGCCAGCTCGCGACAGAGCTCCTACGAGCAGTACTTC

v_gene: TRBV4-2
j_gene: TRBJ2-7
d_gene: -
abundance: -
CDR3aa: CASSLPDQLNYEQYF
CDR3nt: TGTGCCAGCAGCCTCCCGGACCAGCTGAACTACGAGCAGTACTTC

v_gene: TRBV10-3
j_gene: TRBJ1-2
d_gene: -
abundance: -
CDR3aa: CAINSLGRANYGYTF
CDR3nt: TGTGCCATCAACTCGTTGGGGAGGGCAAACTATGGCTACACCTTC

v_gene: TRBV7-2
j_gene: TRBJ2-7
d_gene: -
abundance: once
CDR3aa: CASSLADDGYEQYF
CDR3nt: TGTGCCAGCAGCTTGGCGGACGACGGGTACGAGCAGTACTTC

v_gene: TRBV2
j_gene: TRBJ2-7
d_gene: -
abundance: -
CDR3aa: CASTPRGTGEGEQYF
CDR3nt: TGTGCCAGCACTCCGAGGGGGACGGGAGAGGGCGAGCAGTACTTC

v_gene: TRBV6-6
j_gene: TRBJ2-7
d_gene: -
abundance: -
CDR3aa: CASSYGRGAYEQYF
CDR3nt: TGTGCCAGCAGTTACGGCAGGGGGGCCTACGAGCAGTACTTC

v_gene: TRBV7-9
j_gene: TRBJ1-1
d_gene: -
abundance: -
CDR3aa: CASSPPLGDMNTEAFF
CDR3nt: TGTGCCAGCAGCCCACCGTTGGGGGACATGAACACTGAAGCTTTCTTT

v_gene: TRBV5-8
j_gene: TRBJ2-7
d_gene: -
abundance: -
CDR3aa: CASTGPGGEQYF
CDR3nt: TGTGCCAGCACCGGTCCGGGTGGCGAGCAGTACTTC

v_gene: TRBV19
j_gene: TRBJ1-1
d_gene: -
abundance: -
CDR3aa: CASRSGEVEAFF
CDR3nt: TGTGCCAGTAGATCCGGTGAGGTAGAAGCTTTCTTT